This T cell receptor (beta chain) emerged from a study of cytomegalovirus exposure and HLA in healthy donors. General study findings and limits: Presence/absence comparisons presumed near-even sequencing depth among donors. Later analysis associated a missense DCLRE1C variant with TCR beta V- and J-gene trimming.

The study ran its PCR with 60 Vbeta and 13 Jbeta primers. Repertoires were generated with immunoSEQ multiplex PCR, while TCRdb's copy carries only in-frame clones and drops some. Found here are 150,000 to 200,000 clones, around 75% of them singletons; the top ten hold about 11%. Points on this clone: As yet, its antigen is unknown.

CDR1 MNHNY and CDR2 SVGAGI come from the germline V gene (reference sequence). V shed 7 bases, J shed 5 bases, and the junction held 9 bases outside the gene matches. CDR3 length equals 15 residues. The chain joins TRBV6-6 to TRBJ2-1; TRBD1 aligns across 9 bases. The sample comprised PBMCs. This receptor was identified in a man aged 18 to 30 in good health and CMV-seropositive. In nucleotides, the CDR3 is TGTGCCAGCAAGATCCAAGGACAGGGGAACAATGAGCAGTTCTTC. It translates to CASKIQGQGNNEQFF.